This is a list of T cell receptor beta chains from one sample in a study of PD-1 blockade in classical Hodgkin lymphoma. Assay used: immunoSEQ multiplex PCR; TCRdb lists only in-frame clones, some missing. The sample has 30,000 to 45,000 clones, about nine tenths seen once. The sequencing here drew on peripheral blood mononuclear cells (PBMCs), taken at baseline. These TCRs come from a human donor with classical Hodgkin lymphoma. CDR3s leave out the opening cysteine and the closing phenylalanine or tryptophan.

j_call | v_call | cdr3_aa
TRBJ2-5 | TRBV2 | ASSPGTSGGGTQY
TRBJ1-3 | TRBV6-1 | ASSPSGNTIY
TRBJ2-7 | TRBV9 | ASSVFRDTSYEQY
TRBJ1-3 | TRBV7-9 | ASTRFFSGNTIY
TRBJ2-7 | TRBV27 | ASRAGTGGGKQY
TRBJ1-4 | TRBV18 | ASSPDRPTNEKLF
TRBJ2-5 | TRBV9 | ASSVGAGAQETQY
TRBJ2-1 | TRBV7-9 | ASSLELAGTQF
TRBJ1-3 | TRBV5-1 | ASSPDTSGNTIY
TRBJ1-1 | TRBV9 | ASSVATGGAKAF
TRBJ2-1 | TRBV7-3 | ASSSQGASYNEQF
TRBJ2-7 | TRBV6-5 | ASSRRNYEQY
TRBJ1-2 | TRBV7-9 | ASSLFDRSNYGYT
TRBJ1-2 | TRBV6-6 | ASSYGDLEGYT
TRBJ1-2 | TRBV19 | ASRKPGSAYGYT
TRBJ2-3 | TRBV10-2 | ASSDWTGLADTQY
TRBJ1-1 | TRBV5-6 | ASSPYPRGFEVPTEAF
TRBJ2-7 | TRBV5-6 | ASSLGPASTYEQY
TRBJ1-2 | TRBV7-2 | ASSLTVTPNSGYGYT
TRBJ1-5 | TRBV6-5 | ASSPSPSGQPQH
TRBJ2-7 | TRBV27 | ASSGWGEQY
TRBJ1-4 | TRBV11-2 | ASSLAPRVGNEKLF
TRBJ2-5 | TRBV9 | ASSVKPGQPFWTQY
TRBJ1-1 | TRBV6-1 | ASSASDRVWGAF
TRBJ1-3 | TRBV5-5 | ASSLGPRGDQNTIY
TRBJ2-5 | TRBV18 | ASSPTRGGGGETQY
TRBJ2-7 | TRBV18 | ASSPTSGGSYEQY
TRBJ1-2 | TRBV28 | ASSSQGQGNYGYT
TRBJ1-4 | TRBV10-3 | AISESPRATNEKLF
TRBJ2-7 | TRBV9 | ASSALPDPREQY
TRBJ2-1 | TRBV27 | ASSTAYNEQF
TRBJ1-5 | TRBV28 | ASRLRGARGDQPQH